The rows below give T cell receptor beta chains drawn from one sample of a study of CD8 T cells in ankylosing spondylitis. TCRdb processed the 5' RACE reads anew with MiXCR; each CDR3 protein has one entry. The sample lists 200,000 to 250,000 distinct CDR3 sequences, under 12% occurring once. Sequencing was carried out using blood, either unsorted or a sorted T cell fraction (not recorded which). The receptors derive from a male donor with ankylosing spondylitis or in good health (not recorded which). Both conserved end residues are trimmed from each CDR3.

>TRBV7-9
ASSTLHGGAWF
>TRBV29-1
SVYGGGREKLF
>TRBV11-2
ASSWTEGYNEQF
>TRBV19
ASSLRREEAEAF
>TRBV5-1
ASSYALSSGGDTQY
>TRBV5-1
ASSPGGGAGYGYT
>TRBV21-1
ASGRSPGLAGGETQY
>TRBV2
ASSELQGTDTQY
>TRBV14
ASSQKGGGYEQY
>TRBV20-1
SAPGAPSYNEQF
>TRBV7-9
ASSPTGLSTDTQY
>TRBV9
ASSVASPGTDTQY
>TRBV5-1
ASSWTGPPPQY
>TRBV12-3/TRBV12-4
ASSQDPEKLF
>TRBV24-1
ATSDSVYGYT
>TRBV7-6
ASSLPGSHSEQY
>TRBV6-1
ASNRGVGDTQY
>TRBV12-3/TRBV12-4
ASIPTSGGGPNEQF
>TRBV12-3/TRBV12-4
ASSFGTGDTGELF
>TRBV5-1
ASSWGQENTEAF
>TRBV9
ASSVADQSAWGSPLH
>TRBV11-2
ASTQSGGYYNEQF
>TRBV27
ASSFFNTGELF
>TRBV5-1
ASSALGVSEQY
>TRBV29-1
SVEESIWGEQY
>TRBV18
ASSPGQGAEAF
>TRBV3-1
ASSRWTGGETQY
>TRBV12-3/TRBV12-4
ASSLQGAGSNQPQH
>TRBV29-1
SVGEYHEQF
>TRBV12-3/TRBV12-4
ASSFTDNTEAF
>TRBV6-1
ASSRTGQGNYGYT
>TRBV5-1
ASSLSPGGLDTQY
>TRBV5-1
ASRLGNEQY
>TRBV5-1
ASSPSRDEQF
>TRBV6-4
ASRSTDTSYEQY